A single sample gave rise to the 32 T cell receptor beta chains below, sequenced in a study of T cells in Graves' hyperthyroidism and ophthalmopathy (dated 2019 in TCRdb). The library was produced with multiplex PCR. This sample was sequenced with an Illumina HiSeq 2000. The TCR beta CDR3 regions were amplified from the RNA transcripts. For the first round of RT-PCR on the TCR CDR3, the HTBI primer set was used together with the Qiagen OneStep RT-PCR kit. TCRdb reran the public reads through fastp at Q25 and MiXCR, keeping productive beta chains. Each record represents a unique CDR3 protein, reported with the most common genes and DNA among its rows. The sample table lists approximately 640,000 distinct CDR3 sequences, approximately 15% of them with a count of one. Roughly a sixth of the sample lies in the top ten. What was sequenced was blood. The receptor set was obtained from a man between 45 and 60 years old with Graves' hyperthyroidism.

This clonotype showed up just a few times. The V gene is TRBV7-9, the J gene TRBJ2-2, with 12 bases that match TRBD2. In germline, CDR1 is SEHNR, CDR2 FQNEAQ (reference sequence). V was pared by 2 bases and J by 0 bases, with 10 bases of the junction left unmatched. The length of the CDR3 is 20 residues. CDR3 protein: CASSLTPGLAGFANTGELFF. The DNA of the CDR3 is TGTGCCAGCAGCTTAACTCCGGGACTAGCGGGTTTCGCGAACACCGGGGAGCTGTTTTTT.

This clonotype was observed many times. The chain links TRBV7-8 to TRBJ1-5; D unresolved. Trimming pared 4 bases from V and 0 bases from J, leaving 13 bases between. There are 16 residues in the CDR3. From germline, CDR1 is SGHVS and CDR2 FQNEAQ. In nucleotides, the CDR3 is TGTGCCAGCAGCTCGAGACGGATTTATAGCAATCAGCCCCAGCATTTT. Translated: CASSSRRIYSNQPQHF.

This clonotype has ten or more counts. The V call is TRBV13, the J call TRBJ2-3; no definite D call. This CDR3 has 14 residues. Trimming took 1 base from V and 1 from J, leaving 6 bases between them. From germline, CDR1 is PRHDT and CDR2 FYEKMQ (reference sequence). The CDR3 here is CASSLVGRTDTQYF. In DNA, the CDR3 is TGTGCCAGCAGCTTAGTCGGACGCACAGATACGCAGTATTTT.

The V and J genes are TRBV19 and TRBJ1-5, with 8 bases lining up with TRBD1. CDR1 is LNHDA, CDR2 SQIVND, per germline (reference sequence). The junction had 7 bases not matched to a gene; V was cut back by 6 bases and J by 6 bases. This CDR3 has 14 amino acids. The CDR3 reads CASRQTGESQPQHF. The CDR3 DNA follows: TGTGCCAGTAGACAGACAGGGGAGAGTCAGCCCCAGCATTTT.

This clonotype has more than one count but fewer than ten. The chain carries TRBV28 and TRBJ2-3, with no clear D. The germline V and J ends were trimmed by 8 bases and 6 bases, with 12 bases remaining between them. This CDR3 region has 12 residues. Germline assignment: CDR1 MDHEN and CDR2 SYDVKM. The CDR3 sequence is CASGPLLDTQYF. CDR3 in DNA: TGTGCCAGCGGACCCCTTCTGGATACGCAGTATTTT.

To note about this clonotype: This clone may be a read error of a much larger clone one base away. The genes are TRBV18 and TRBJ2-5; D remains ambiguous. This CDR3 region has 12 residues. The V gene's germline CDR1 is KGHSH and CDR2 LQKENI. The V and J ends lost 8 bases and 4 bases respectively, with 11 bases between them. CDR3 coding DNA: TGTGCCAGCGCATCCCAGAGAGAGACCCAGTACTTC. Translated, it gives CASASQRETQYF.

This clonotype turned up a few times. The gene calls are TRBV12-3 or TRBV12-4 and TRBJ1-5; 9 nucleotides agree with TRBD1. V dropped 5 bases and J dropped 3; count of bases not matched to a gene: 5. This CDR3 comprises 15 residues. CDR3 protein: CASSLTGGYNQPQHF. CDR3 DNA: TGTGCCAGCAGTCTCACAGGGGGCTACAATCAGCCCCAGCATTTT.

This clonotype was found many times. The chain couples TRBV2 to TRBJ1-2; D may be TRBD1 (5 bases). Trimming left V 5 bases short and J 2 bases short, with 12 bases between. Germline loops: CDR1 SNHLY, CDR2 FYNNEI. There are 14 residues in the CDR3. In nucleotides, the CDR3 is TGTGCCAGCAGTCGGCCGGGACGGAACTATGGCTACACCTTC. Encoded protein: CASSRPGRNYGYTF.

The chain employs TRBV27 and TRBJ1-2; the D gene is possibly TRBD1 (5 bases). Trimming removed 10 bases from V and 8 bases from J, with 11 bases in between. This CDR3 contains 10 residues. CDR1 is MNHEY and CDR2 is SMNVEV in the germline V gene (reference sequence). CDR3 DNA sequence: TGTGCCACCAAGGGGTTGGGCTACACCTTC. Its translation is CATKGLGYTF.

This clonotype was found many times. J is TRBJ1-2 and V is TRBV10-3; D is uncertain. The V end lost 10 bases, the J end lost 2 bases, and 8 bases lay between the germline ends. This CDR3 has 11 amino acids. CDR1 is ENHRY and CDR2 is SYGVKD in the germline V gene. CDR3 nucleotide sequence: TGTGCCACCTCGGACAACTATGGCTACACCTTC. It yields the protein CATSDNYGYTF.

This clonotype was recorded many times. This chain's CDR3 is CASSEDVERTGYEQYF. The CDR3 nucleotides are TGTGCCAGCAGTGAAGACGTGGAGCGGACTGGCTACGAGCAGTACTTC. The chain couples TRBV2 to TRBJ2-7; D possibly corresponds to TRBD2 (5 bases). The CDR3 contains 16 residues. The germline V gene has CDR1 SNHLY and CDR2 FYNNEI. Deletions cut 1 base from V and 3 bases from J, with 16 bases between.

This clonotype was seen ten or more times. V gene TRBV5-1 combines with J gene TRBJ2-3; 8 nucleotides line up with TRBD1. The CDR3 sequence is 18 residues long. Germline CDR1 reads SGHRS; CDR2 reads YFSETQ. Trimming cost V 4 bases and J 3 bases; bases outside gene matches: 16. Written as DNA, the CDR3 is TGCGCCAGCAGCATCCGGACAGGGCTGATTGTGCCGACAGATACGCAGTATTTT. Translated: CASSIRTGLIVPTDTQYF.

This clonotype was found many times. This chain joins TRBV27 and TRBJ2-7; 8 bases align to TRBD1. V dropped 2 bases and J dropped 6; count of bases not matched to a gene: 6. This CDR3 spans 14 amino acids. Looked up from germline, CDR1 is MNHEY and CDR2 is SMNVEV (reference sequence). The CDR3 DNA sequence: TGTGCCAGCAGTTTAATGGACAGGGTTTCCGAGCAGTACTTC. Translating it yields CASSLMDRVSEQYF.

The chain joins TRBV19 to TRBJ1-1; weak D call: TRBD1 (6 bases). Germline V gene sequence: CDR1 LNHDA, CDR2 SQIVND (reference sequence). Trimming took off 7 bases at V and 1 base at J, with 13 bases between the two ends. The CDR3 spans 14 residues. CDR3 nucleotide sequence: TGTGCCAGTATGCGGGGACACTCGAACACTGAAGCTTTCTTT. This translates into CASMRGHSNTEAFF.

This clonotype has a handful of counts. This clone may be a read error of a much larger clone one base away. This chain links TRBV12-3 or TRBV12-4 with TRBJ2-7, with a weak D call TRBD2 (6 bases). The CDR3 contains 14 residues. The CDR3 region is CASSSHGGSYGQYF. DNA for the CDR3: TGTGCCAGCAGTTCCCATGGGGGGTCCTACGGGCAGTACTTC.

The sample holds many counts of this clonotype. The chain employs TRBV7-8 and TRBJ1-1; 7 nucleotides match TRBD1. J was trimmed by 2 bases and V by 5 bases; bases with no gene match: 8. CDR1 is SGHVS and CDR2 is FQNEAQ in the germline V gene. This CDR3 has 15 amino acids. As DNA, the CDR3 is TGTGCCAGCAGCAAGCTACAGGGGAAAAACACTGAAGCTTTCTTT. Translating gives CASSKLQGKNTEAFF.

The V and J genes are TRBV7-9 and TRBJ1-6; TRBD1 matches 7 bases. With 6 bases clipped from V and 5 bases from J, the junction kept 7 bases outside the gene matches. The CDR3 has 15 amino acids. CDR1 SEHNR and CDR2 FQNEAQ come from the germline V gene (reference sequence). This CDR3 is CASRRQGSHNSPLHF. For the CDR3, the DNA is TGTGCCAGCAGGAGACAGGGTTCCCATAATTCACCCCTCCACTTT.

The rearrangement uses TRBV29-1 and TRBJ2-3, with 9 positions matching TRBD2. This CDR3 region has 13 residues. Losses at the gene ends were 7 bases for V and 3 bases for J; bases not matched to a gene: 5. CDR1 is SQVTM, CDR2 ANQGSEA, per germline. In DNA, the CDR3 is TGCAGCGCCGCGGGGGGGGCGACAGATACGCAGTATTTT. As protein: CSAAGGATDTQYF.

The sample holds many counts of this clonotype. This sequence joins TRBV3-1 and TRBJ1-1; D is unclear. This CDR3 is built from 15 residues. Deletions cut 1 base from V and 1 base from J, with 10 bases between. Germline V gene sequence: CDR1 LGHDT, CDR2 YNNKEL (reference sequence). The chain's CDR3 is CASSQGARTNTEAFF. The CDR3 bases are TGTGCCAGCAGCCAAGGGGCCAGAACGAACACTGAAGCTTTCTTT.

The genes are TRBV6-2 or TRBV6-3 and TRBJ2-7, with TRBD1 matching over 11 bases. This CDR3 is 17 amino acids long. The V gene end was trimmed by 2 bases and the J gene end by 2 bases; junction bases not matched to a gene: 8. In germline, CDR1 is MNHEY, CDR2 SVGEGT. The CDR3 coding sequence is TGTGCCAGCAGTTACGGGACAGGGGGATGGGGAACCTACGAGCAGTACTTC. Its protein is CASSYGTGGWGTYEQYF.

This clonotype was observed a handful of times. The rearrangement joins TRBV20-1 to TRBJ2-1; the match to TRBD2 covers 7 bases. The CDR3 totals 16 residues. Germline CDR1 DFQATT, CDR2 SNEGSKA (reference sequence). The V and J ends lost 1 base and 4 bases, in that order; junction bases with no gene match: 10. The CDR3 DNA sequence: TGCAGTGCTAGAGTTAAGGGAGCGGGGCCTTACAATGAGCAGTTCTTC. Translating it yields CSARVKGAGPYNEQFF.

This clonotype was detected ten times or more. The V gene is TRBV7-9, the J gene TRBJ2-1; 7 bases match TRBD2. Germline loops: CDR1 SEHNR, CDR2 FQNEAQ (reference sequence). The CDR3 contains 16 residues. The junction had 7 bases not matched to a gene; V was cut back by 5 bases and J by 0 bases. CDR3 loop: CASSALERDSYNEQFF. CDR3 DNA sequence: TGTGCCAGCAGCGCCCTTGAGCGGGACTCCTACAATGAGCAGTTCTTC.

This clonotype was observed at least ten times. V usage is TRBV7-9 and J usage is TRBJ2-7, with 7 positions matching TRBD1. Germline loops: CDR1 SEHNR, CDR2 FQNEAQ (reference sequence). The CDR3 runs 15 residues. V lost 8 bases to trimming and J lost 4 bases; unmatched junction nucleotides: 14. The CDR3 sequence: CASGSLLTGPYEQYF. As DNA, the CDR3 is TGTGCCAGCGGCAGCTTGCTGACAGGGCCATACGAGCAGTACTTC.

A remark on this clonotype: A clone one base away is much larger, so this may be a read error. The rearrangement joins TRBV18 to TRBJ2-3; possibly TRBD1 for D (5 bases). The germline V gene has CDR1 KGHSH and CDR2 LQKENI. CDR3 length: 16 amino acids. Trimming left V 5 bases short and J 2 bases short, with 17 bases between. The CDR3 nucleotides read TGTGCCAGCTCAGTTCAGACAGCCGTCCACACAGATACGCAGTATTTT. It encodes CASSVQTAVHTDTQYF.

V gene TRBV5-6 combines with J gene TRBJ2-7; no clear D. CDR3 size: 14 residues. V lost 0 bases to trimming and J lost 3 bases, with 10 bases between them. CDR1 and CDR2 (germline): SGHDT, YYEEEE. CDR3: CASSLDLDGYEQYF. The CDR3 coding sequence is TGTGCCAGCAGCTTGGATCTGGACGGCTACGAGCAGTACTTC.

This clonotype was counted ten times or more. DNA for the CDR3: TGTGCCAGCACCGATTTGGTATACAATGAGCAGTTCTTC. Amino acids: CASTDLVYNEQFF. The chain couples TRBV6-2 or TRBV6-3 to TRBJ2-1; D uncertain. V dropped 7 bases and J dropped 4 bases, with 11 bases sitting between them. The length of the CDR3 is 13 residues. Germline CDR1 MNHEY, CDR2 SVGEGT.

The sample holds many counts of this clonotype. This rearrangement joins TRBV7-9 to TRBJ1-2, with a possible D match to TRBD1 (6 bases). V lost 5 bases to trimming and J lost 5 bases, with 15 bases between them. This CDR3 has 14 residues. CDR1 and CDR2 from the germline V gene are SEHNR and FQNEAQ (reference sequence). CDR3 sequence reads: CASSPGEGVYGYTF. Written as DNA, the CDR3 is TGTGCCAGCAGCCCCGGGGAGGGGGTTTATGGCTACACCTTC.

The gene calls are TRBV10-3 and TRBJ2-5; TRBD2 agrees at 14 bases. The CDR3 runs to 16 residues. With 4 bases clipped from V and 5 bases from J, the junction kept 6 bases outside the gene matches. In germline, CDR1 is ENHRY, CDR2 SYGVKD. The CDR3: CAISAGTSGGGETQYF. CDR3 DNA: TGTGCCATCAGTGCCGGGACTAGCGGGGGCGGGGAGACCCAGTACTTC.

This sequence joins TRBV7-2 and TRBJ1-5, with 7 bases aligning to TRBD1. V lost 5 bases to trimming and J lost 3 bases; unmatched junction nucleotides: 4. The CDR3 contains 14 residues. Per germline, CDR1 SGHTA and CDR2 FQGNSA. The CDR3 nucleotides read TGTGCCAGCAGCCGACAGGGAAACAATCAGCCCCAGCATTTT. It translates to CASSRQGNNQPQHF.

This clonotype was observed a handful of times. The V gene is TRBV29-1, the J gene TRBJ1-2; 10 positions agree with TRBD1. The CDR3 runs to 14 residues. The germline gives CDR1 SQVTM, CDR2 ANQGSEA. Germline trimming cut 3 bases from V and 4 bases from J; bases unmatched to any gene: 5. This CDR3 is CSVEPGTGAYGYTF. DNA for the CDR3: TGCAGCGTTGAGCCCGGGACAGGGGCCTATGGCTACACCTTC.

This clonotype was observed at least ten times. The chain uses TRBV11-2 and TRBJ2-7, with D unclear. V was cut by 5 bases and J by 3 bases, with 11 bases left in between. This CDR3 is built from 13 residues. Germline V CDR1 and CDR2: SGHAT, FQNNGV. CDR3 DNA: TGTGCCAGCAGCGACGCTTCTTACTACGAGCAGTACTTC. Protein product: CASSDASYYEQYF.

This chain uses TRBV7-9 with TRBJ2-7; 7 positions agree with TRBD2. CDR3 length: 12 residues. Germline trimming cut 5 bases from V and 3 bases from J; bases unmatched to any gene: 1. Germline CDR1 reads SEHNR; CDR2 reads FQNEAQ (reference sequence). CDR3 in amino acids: CASSRDYYEQYF. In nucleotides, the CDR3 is TGTGCCAGCAGCCGGGACTACTACGAGCAGTACTTC.